The 7 T cell receptor beta chains presented below share a single source sample, sequenced in a study of shared clonotypes between healthy human individuals (dated by TCRdb to about 2020). Receptor libraries were prepared by the immunoSEQ multiplex PCR assay. Not all clones reach the TCRdb copy of this immuneACCESS table, which keeps in-frame sequences only. Checked studies attribute under half of the gap to unresolved V genes and leave the rest unexplained. The sample table records 2 million to 2.5 million clones; around 93% of these occur just once. 0.37% of the sample lies in the top ten. Source material: naive CD4+ T cells from PBMCs. The intended sense of this specimen's cell subset or site label: CD45RA+ positively selected. These receptor sequences come from a man aged 18 to 30 in good health. Some clones in this sample may be carry-over from other donors' samples.

The chain couples TRBV4-1 to TRBJ1-2, with D possibly being TRBD1 (6 bases). V was pared by 6 bases and J by 2 bases, with 16 bases between. Per germline, CDR1 MGHRA and CDR2 YSYEKL. This CDR3 comprises 15 residues. CDR3 sequence (DNA): TGCGCCAGCAGGCAGACAGGAGGCGTGAACTATGGCTACACCTTC. Its translation is CASRQTGGVNYGYTF.

Comments on this clone: The sample has other DNA sequences that encode this CDR3 too. This rearrangement joins TRBV28 to TRBJ1-2; D may be TRBD1 (5 bases). Germline CDR1 MDHEN, CDR2 SYDVKM. With 3 bases removed from V and 7 bases from J, the gap between germline ends came to 12 bases. The CDR3 sequence is 13 residues long. The CDR3 coding sequence is TGTGCCAGCAGTTTGTCGCAGGGTCGTGGCTACACCTTC. Encoded protein: CASSLSQGRGYTF.

This clone has a single count. The gene calls are TRBV25-1 and TRBJ1-3; the D is unclear. Per germline, CDR1 MGHDK and CDR2 SYGVNS. CDR3 length equals 15 residues. With 4 bases removed from V and 1 base from J, the gap between germline ends came to 11 bases. The CDR3 region is CASSASDGSGNTIYF. CDR3 nucleotide sequence: TGTGCCAGCAGTGCTTCGGACGGATCTGGAAACACCATATATTTT.

The chain uses TRBV27 and TRBJ2-1; D perhaps matches TRBD1 (6 bases). The CDR3 extends over 11 amino acids. Deletions cut 6 bases from V and 8 bases from J, with 8 bases between. Germline CDR1 is MNHEY and CDR2 is SMNVEV (reference sequence). CDR3 protein: CASSPGDEQFF. Here the CDR3 DNA reads TGTGCCAGCAGCCCAGGGGATGAGCAGTTCTTC.

A few counts support this clone. The CDR3 is CAWSVRGDTEAFF. In nucleotides, the CDR3 is TGTGCCTGGAGTGTGAGGGGGGACACTGAAGCTTTCTTT. The chain is built from TRBV30 and TRBJ1-1; the D gene is possibly TRBD1 (6 bases). This CDR3 is built from 13 residues. Germline V gives CDR1 GTSNPN, CDR2 SVGIG (reference sequence). V gave up 0 bases and J gave up 3 bases, with 8 bases separating them.

This chain uses TRBV28 with TRBJ2-3; D is possibly TRBD2 (6 bases). Trimming removed 6 bases at V and 4 bases at J, with 11 bases between. The germline V gene has CDR1 MDHEN and CDR2 SYDVKM. The CDR3 totals 13 residues. The CDR3 sequence: CASSRRESDTQYF. The CDR3 DNA follows: TGTGCCAGCAGCCGCCGGGAGTCAGATACGCAGTATTTT.

The J gene is TRBJ2-2, the V gene TRBV25-1; 10 nucleotides line up with TRBD2. Germline V gives CDR1 MGHDK, CDR2 SYGVNS. V gave up 5 bases and J gave up 8 bases; unmatched junction bases: 17. The CDR3 has 18 amino acids. The CDR3 spells CASSSQKHLAGAGGELFF. The CDR3 coding sequence is TGTGCCAGCAGTTCGCAGAAACACCTAGCGGGAGCTGGGGGGGAGCTGTTTTTT.